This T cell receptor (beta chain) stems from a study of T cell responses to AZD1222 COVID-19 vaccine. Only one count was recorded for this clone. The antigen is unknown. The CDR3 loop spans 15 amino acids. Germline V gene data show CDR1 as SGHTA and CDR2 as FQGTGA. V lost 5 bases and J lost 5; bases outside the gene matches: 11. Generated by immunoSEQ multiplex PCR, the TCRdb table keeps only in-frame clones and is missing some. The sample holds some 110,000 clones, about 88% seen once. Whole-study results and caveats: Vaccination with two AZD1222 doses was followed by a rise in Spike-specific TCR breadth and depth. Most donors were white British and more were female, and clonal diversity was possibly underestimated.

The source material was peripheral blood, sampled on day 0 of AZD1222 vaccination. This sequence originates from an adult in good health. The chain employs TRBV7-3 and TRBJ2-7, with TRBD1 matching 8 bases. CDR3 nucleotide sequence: TGTGCCAGCAGCGACGGACAGGGCGGAACTGACGAGCAGTACTTC. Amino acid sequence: CASSDGQGGTDEQYF.